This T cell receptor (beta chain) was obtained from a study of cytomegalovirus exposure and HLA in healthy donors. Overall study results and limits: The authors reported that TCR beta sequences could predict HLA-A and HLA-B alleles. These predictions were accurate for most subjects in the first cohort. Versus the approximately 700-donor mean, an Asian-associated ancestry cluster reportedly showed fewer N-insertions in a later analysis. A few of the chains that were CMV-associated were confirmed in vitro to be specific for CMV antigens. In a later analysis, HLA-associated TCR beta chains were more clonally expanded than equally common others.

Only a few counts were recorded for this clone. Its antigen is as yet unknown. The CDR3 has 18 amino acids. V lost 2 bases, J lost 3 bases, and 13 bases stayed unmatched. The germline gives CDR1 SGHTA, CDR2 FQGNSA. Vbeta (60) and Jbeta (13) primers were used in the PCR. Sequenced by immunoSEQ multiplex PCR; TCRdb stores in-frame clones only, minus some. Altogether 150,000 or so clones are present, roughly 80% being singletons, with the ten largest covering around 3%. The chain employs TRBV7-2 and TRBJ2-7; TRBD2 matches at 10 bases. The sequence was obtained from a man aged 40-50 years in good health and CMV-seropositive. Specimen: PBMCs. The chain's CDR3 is CASSLWASGSGKDYEQYF. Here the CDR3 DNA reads TGTGCCAGCAGCTTATGGGCTAGCGGGAGTGGAAAGGACTACGAGCAGTACTTC. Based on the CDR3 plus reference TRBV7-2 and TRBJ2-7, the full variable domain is GAGVSQSPSNKVTEKGKDVELRCDPISGHTALYWYRQSLGQGLEFLIYFQGNSAPDKSGLPSDRFSAERTGGSVSTLTIQRTQQEDSAVYLCASSLWASGSGKDYEQYFGPGTRLTVT.